The 15 T cell receptor beta chains below were found in one sample sequenced in a study of T cells in Graves' hyperthyroidism and ophthalmopathy. RNA transcripts provided the source from which TCR beta CDR3 regions were amplified. The HTBI primer set was used in a first-round RT-PCR of the TCR CDR3. TCRdb passed the multiplex PCR reads through MiXCR, listing each CDR3 protein once. The table includes some 500,000 distinct CDR3 sequences, around 24% detected once. Sequenced input: blood. The receptors were sampled from a woman aged 25 to 45 with Graves' ophthalmopathy.

V usage is TRBV6-1 and J usage is TRBJ1-2; a possible D gene is TRBD1 (6 bases). The germline CDR1 and CDR2 sequences are MNHNS and SASEGT. CDR3 size: 15 residues. Deletions cut 4 bases from V and 0 bases from J, with 12 bases between. This CDR3 reads CASSAGTPANYGYTF. Written as DNA, the CDR3 is TGTGCCAGCAGTGCCGGGACACCGGCTAACTATGGCTACACCTTC.

The rearrangement links TRBV7-2 to TRBJ1-6, with D hard to call. CDR1 SGHTA and CDR2 FQGNSA come from the germline V gene. The CDR3 spans 13 residues. V was cut by 3 bases and J by 9 bases, with 9 bases left in between. The CDR3 spells CASSLLEGSPLHF. Here the CDR3 DNA reads TGTGCCAGCAGCTTGCTAGAAGGTTCACCCCTCCACTTT.

This clonotype was found many times. This chain connects TRBV12-3 or TRBV12-4 to TRBJ1-2, with D possibly matching TRBD1 (5 bases). The CDR3 extends over 17 amino acids. V lost 5 bases and J 5 bases, leaving 24 bases between the germline ends. CDR3 DNA: TGTGCCAGCAGTCCTTCCGGAGGGGAAGGAGGTTTATATGGCTACACCTTC. Translated: CASSPSGGEGGLYGYTF.

This clonotype was recorded only once. The V call is TRBV9, the J call TRBJ1-1; D unclear. The CDR3 totals 13 residues. Trimming left V 0 bases short and J 3 bases short, with 6 bases between. Germline CDR1 reads SGDLS; CDR2 reads YYNGEE. CDR3 coding DNA: TGTGCCAGCAGCGTAGTAAGGGACACTGAAGCTTTCTTT. As protein: CASSVVRDTEAFF.

The chain joins TRBV28 to TRBJ1-1; D is perhaps TRBD1 (5 bases). Germline V gives CDR1 MDHEN, CDR2 SYDVKM. The CDR3 is 15 residues long. Trimming stripped 9 bases from V and 0 bases from J, with 17 bases between. The DNA for the CDR3 is TGTGCCAGTCAGGATGGGGGGGGTGTGAACACTGAAGCTTTCTTT. Residues: CASQDGGGVNTEAFF.

This clonotype has at least ten counts. This chain uses TRBV6-1 with TRBJ1-3; D is perhaps TRBD1 (5 bases). The germline V gene encodes CDR1 MNHNS and CDR2 SASEGT. This CDR3 comprises 12 residues. V was trimmed by 3 bases and J by 8 bases, leaving 8 bases between them. CDR3 DNA: TGTGCCAGCAGTGAGGGGGTTGACACCATATATTTT. Its translation is CASSEGVDTIYF.

This clonotype has ten or more counts. CDR3 bases: TGTGCCTGGAGTGTCGGAGGACTCGGTGGCTACACCTTC. Translated: CAWSVGGLGGYTF. V gene TRBV30 combines with J gene TRBJ1-2; D gene uncertain. The CDR3 is 13 amino acids. The germline CDR1 and CDR2 sequences are GTSNPN and SVGIG (reference sequence). The germline V and J ends were trimmed by 0 bases and 7 bases, with 12 bases remaining between them.

This rearrangement joins TRBV19 to TRBJ1-1; 9 bases agree with TRBD1. CDR1 is LNHDA, CDR2 SQIVND, per germline (reference sequence). CDR3 length: 15 amino acids. The trim removed 5 bases at V and 5 bases at J, leaving 9 bases unmatched. The CDR3 sequence is CASSSLTGGETEAFF. Written as DNA, the CDR3 is TGTGCCAGTAGTTCCCTGACAGGGGGGGAAACTGAAGCTTTCTTT.

The rearrangement uses TRBV4-2 and TRBJ1-2; 8 positions match TRBD1. Germline CDR1 LGHNA, CDR2 YNFKEQ. The CDR3 has 14 amino acids. Unmatched junction bases numbered 8, after V lost 1 base and J lost 10 bases. The CDR3 region is CASSQVLGQGDYTF. The CDR3 DNA reads as TGTGCCAGCAGCCAAGTTCTAGGACAGGGTGACTACACCTTC.

The sample holds many counts of this clonotype. The gene calls are TRBV6-5 and TRBJ2-7; D call uncertain. V lost 5 bases to trimming and J lost 2 bases, with 16 bases between them. This CDR3 region has 15 residues. The germline V gene encodes CDR1 MNHEY and CDR2 SVGAGI. This CDR3 is CASSTDSTAPYEQYF. The CDR3 DNA follows: TGTGCCAGCAGTACAGACTCAACCGCCCCCTACGAGCAGTACTTC.

This clonotype came up many times. This sequence joins TRBV20-1 and TRBJ2-7; TRBD2 matches 7 bases. In germline, CDR1 is DFQATT, CDR2 SNEGSKA (reference sequence). V shed 5 bases, J shed 3 bases, and the junction held 13 bases outside the gene matches. The CDR3 extends over 15 amino acids. The CDR3 DNA is TGCAGTGCTCAGGGAGGTGGGGGGGAAGGCTACGAGCAGTACTTC. Protein product: CSAQGGGGEGYEQYF.

This clonotype was picked up many times. The rearrangement links TRBV6-1 to TRBJ2-6, with D hard to call. V lost 6 bases and J 1 base, leaving 10 bases between the germline ends. The CDR3 is 15 amino acids. CDR1 and CDR2 from the germline V gene are MNHNS and SASEGT. Written as DNA, the CDR3 is TGTGCCAGCAGACGCAGCGATTCTGGGGCCAACGTCCTGACTTTC. Translating it yields CASRRSDSGANVLTF.

This clonotype has at least ten counts. This chain joins TRBV20-1 and TRBJ2-7, with D maybe TRBD1 (5 bases). The V end lost 0 bases, the J end lost 0 bases, and 15 bases lay between the germline ends. This CDR3 region has 16 residues. Per the germline V gene, CDR1 is DFQATT and CDR2 is SNEGSKA (reference sequence). CDR3 sequence reads: CSARDPLQGSSYEQYF. The CDR3 DNA reads as TGCAGTGCTAGAGATCCCCTGCAGGGCAGCTCCTACGAGCAGTACTTC.

This clonotype has at least ten counts. The chain combines TRBV15 with TRBJ1-2; D is unresolved. Germline lookup yields CDR1 LNHNV and CDR2 YYDKDF (reference sequence). The CDR3 runs to 15 residues. V was shortened by 0 bases and J by 4 bases, with 12 bases between the two germline ends. The CDR3 region has the DNA TGTGCCACCAGCAGAGACTCTTCGCGGGGCTATGGCTACACCTTC. Its translation is CATSRDSSRGYGYTF.

The chain recombines TRBV11-2 with TRBJ1-1, with no clear D. This CDR3 has 15 residues. Trimming cost V 4 bases and J 4 bases, with 16 bases left between them. CDR1 and CDR2 from the germline V gene are SGHAT and FQNNGV. DNA of the CDR3: TGTGCCAGCAGCTGGCGTCGGGAACGCCCCACTGAAGCTTTCTTT. Amino acid sequence: CASSWRRERPTEAFF.